This T cell receptor beta chain originates from a study of PD-L1 blockade in urothelial cancer. Described time point: peripheral blood 6 weeks after treatment start. Repertoires were generated with immunoSEQ multiplex PCR, while TCRdb's copy carries only in-frame clones and drops some. The table includes around 66,000 clones, 88% detected once. The germline V and J ends were trimmed by 4 bases and 8 bases, with 20 bases remaining between them. Germline-derived CDR1 and CDR2 are MDHEN and SYDVKM. This CDR3 is 15 amino acids long. The receptor comes from a man between 60 and 75 years old with urothelial cancer. The material sequenced was PBMCs, taken around atezolizumab (anti-PD-L1) treatment. The chain has TRBV28 and TRBJ1-2, with a weak D call TRBD1 (6 bases). The CDR3 is CASSSNRVTVDGYTF. The DNA for the CDR3 is TGTGCCAGCAGTTCCAACAGGGTGACGGTAGACGGCTACACCTTC.